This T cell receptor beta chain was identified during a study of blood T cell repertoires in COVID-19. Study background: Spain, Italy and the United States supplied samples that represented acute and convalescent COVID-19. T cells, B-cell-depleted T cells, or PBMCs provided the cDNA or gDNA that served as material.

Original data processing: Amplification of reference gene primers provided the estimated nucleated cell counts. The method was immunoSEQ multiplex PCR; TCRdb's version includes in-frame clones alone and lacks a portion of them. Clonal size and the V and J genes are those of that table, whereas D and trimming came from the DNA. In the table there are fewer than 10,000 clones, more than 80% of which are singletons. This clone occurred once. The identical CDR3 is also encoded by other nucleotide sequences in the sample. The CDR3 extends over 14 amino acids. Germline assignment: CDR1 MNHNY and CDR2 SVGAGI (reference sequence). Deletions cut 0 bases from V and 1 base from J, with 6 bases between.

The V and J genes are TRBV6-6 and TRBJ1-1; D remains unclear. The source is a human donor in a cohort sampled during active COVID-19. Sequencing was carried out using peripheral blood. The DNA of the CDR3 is TGTGCCAGCAGTTACTCGGAGCAGAACACTGAAGCTTTCTTT. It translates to CASSYSEQNTEAFF.